The source of this T cell receptor beta chain is a study of cytomegalovirus exposure and HLA in healthy donors. Overall study: Assignment to the Caucasian-associated ancestry cluster applied to around 82% of the approximately 400 genotyped donors. Study results and limitations: Data from an earlier analysis indicated that most TCR beta V segments were productive either about 90% or about 30% of the time. It was 150 to 200 TCR beta chains that were listed as cytomegalovirus-associated.

Worth noting for this clone: Its antigen remains unidentified.

This PCR relied on a set of 60 Vbeta primers and 13 Jbeta primers. TCRdb's copy holds only in-frame clones and misses some; the assay was immunoSEQ multiplex PCR. The profile shows over 45,000 clones, approximately 80% of them singletons. These donors, healthy bone marrow donors, were studied. The germline V gene encodes CDR1 SEHNR and CDR2 FQNEAQ (reference sequence). After removal of 4 bases from V and 5 bases from J, the junction contained 6 bases not matched to a gene. The CDR3 is 14 amino acids. The J gene is TRBJ2-7, the V gene TRBV7-9; TRBD1 agrees at 9 bases. Sample: PBMCs. The TCR was taken from a man aged 25-45 years in good health and CMV-seronegative. The CDR3 nucleotides are TGTGCCAGCAGCTCCCGGACAGGGGTAGACGAGCAGTACTTC. Translating gives CASSSRTGVDEQYF. The whole variable domain, filled in from reference TRBV7-9 and TRBJ2-7, reads DTGVSQNPRHKITKRGQNVTFRCDPISEHNRLYWYRQTLGQGPEFLTYFQNEAQLEKSRLLSDRFSAERPKGSFSTLEIQRTEQGDSAMYLCASSSRTGVDEQYFGPGTRLTVT.